This TCR beta chain was captured in a study of patients and donors after allogeneic stem cell transplantation. V lost 3 bases and J 4 bases, leaving 15 bases between the germline ends. This CDR3 contains 15 residues. CDR1 and CDR2 (germline): SEHNR, FQNEAQ (reference sequence). TCRdb redid the calling of the RT-PCR reads with MiXCR, one entry per CDR3 protein. There are roughly 880,000 distinct CDR3 sequences in the sample; around 17% occur only once, and 5% to 6.5% lies in the top ten. The sequence came from a human donor who was either an allogeneic HSCT recipient or a stem cell or donor lymphocyte infusion donor (not recorded which). It is not recorded whose cells these are; they may come from a transplant donor. Sequenced material: blood, either unsorted or a sorted T cell fraction (not recorded which). The gene calls are TRBV7-9 and TRBJ1-1; D possibly corresponds to TRBD1 (5 bases). CDR3 region: CASSFGTVGGTEAFF. CDR3 sequence (DNA): TGTGCCAGCAGCTTTGGGACCGTCGGGGGCACTGAAGCTTTCTTT.